This T cell receptor (beta chain) was recovered during a study of tumor-infiltrating lymphocytes in localized non-small cell lung cancer listed by TCRdb under 2021. Context from the whole study: Patients whose samples were collected after neoadjuvant chemotherapy, as well as both smokers and never-smokers and several histologies, were included in the cohort. The overall ICON cohort was composed of over a hundred surgical patients with localized non-small cell lung cancer whose tumors were resected. Alongside flow cytometry, multiplex immunofluorescence, RNA-seq, exome sequencing and proteomics, TCR sequencing was applied to the same patients as one of several integrated assays. Each patient contributed resected tumor tissue and uninvolved lung tissue from the same patient, described as non-adjacent to the tumor. For roughly 55 patients, immunoSEQ T-cell fraction was compared between paired tumor and uninvolved lung. Study-wide conclusions, independent of this receptor: The TCR-derived T-cell fraction showed no difference between the flow cytometry-defined immunotypes IM1 (good prognosis) and IM2 (poor prognosis). Because assay coverage varied across patients depending on available tissue quantity, TCR sequencing was performed for only a subset of the cohort. No association of tumor T-cell fraction from TCR sequencing with recurrence-free survival was found (p = 0.61). Different pieces of the same tissue were used for different assays, so technical variation could not be separated from intratumor heterogeneity. Consistent with immunofluorescence CD3 counts, TCRbeta sequencing supported greater T cell infiltration in tumors than in uninvolved lung tissue.

The T-cell fraction in tumor and uninvolved lung tissue was provided by TCR sequencing with the immunoSEQ assay. The study's processing was this. To analyze survival, patients were divided into a high T-cell fraction group (upper tertile) and a low T-cell fraction group (lower two tertiles), and the two groups were compared using a log-rank test. A signed-rank test was used to check for differences in T-cell fraction between paired tumor and uninvolved lung. The table comes from immuneACCESS by way of TCRdb, which keeps in-frame sequences with V and J called. Part of the clones is missing from these tables; in studies checked, under half for an unresolved V gene and the rest for unknown reasons. V, J and clone size were drawn from that table, and D and trimming were deduced from the DNA. The sample profile shows over 15,000 clones; approximately 68% of them were found once. The top ten clonotypes cover under 7.5% of the sample.

Remarks on this clone: Which antigen it targets is not known. No base quality values were provided; no much bigger clone lies one nucleotide off.

The first patient joined ICON in April 2016, and enrollment wrapped up when the last patient was enrolled in the second half of 2018. Fresh tumor and matched uninvolved tissue for in-depth immune analyses, including TCR sequencing, were collected from a subcohort of approximately 81 patients. DNA isolated from bulk tissue, without cell sorting, was used for TCR sequencing. Sequencing was done on a sample of lung tumor tissue. The TCR comes from a human donor with non-small cell lung cancer.

The CDR3 in this case is CASSLPNGRGVTGELFF. The sequenced DNA: TGTGCCAGCAGCCTCCCCAATGGACGGGGGGTCACCGGGGAGCTGTTTTTT. The chain is encoded by TRBV9 joined to TRBJ2-2; TRBD2 fits 7 bases in the junction. The junction shows trimming of 4 bases on V and 4 bases on J, and the gene matches do not reach 13 bases of it. The CDR3 runs 17 amino acids, cysteine and phenylalanine included. Solely the CDR3 DNA is kept, with 51 bases framed from the first base. From the germline V gene, CDR1 is SGDLS and CDR2 is YYNGEE. Extended through the reference TRBV9 and TRBJ2-2 proteins, this CDR3 yields the full variable domain: DSGVTQTPKHLITATGQRVTLRCSPRSGDLSVYWYQQSLDQGLQFLIQYYNGEERAKGNILERFSAQQFPDLHSELNLSSLELGDSALYFCASSLPNGRGVTGELFFGEGSRLTVL.